Detailed here is one T cell receptor beta chain. What it binds is not known. Sequencing was performed with immunoSEQ multiplex PCR; in TCRdb, only in-frame clones are kept and a portion is missing. This table has 150,000 to 180,000 clones, around 85% appearing once. This specimen comes from a study of T cell responses to AZD1222 COVID-19 vaccine. CDR1 is MDHEN, CDR2 SYDVKM, per germline. The CDR3 has 14 amino acids. Trimming removed 2 bases at V and 8 bases at J, with 15 bases between. Notes on the study in general: Possibly, clonal diversity was underestimated; donors were largely white British and included more females. Spike-wide coverage was observed for vaccine-associated CD4 TCRs, with dominant responses at 160-218 and 743-854.

The specimen comprised peripheral blood, sampled on day 0 of MenACWY control vaccination. The chain employs TRBV28 and TRBJ1-2; TRBD1 is a possible D gene (6 bases). This TCR was recovered from an adult in good health. The CDR3 region is CASSLGLGAGGYTF. The CDR3, as DNA: TGTGCCAGCAGTTTAGGGTTGGGGGCGGGGGGCTACACCTTC.